This TCR beta chain is from a study of OX40 agonist ivuxolimab in advanced cancers. General observations from the study: Some nonresponders additionally presented with little normalized T-cell clonal expansion.

TCRdb keeps only in-frame clones here, not all; method: immunoSEQ multiplex PCR. The sample holds 13,000 or so clones, approximately 84% seen once. Autoimmune disease history or systemic immunosuppression was exclusionary. To note about this clone: The antigen is unknown.

CDR1 is SGHRS, CDR2 YFSETQ, per germline. CDR3 size: 14 residues. Trimming took 2 bases from V and 2 from J; bases not matched to a gene: 2. The receptor comes from an adult with an advanced solid tumor such as melanoma, head and neck, liver or kidney cancer. The chain carries TRBV5-1 and TRBJ2-7; 9 bases agree with TRBD2. The specimen comprised CD4+ or CD8+ T cells sorted from blood, sampled in a trial of the OX40 agonist ivuxolimab. In DNA form, the CDR3 reads TGCGCCAGCAGCTTTAGCGGGGGAACCTACGAGCAGTACTTC. It yields the protein CASSFSGGTYEQYF.